This T cell receptor beta chain came from a study of CD4 T cells in relation to SARS-CoV-2 and coronaviruses. Study-wide context: Shared crossreactive spike epitopes were mapped to their HLA restriction.

Before the COVID-19 pandemic, during about 2011-2019, CD4+ T cells were taken from unexposed donors. CD4+ T cells were isolated from the cells after around eleven days of culture. This clone was seen only a few times. Its antigen is unknown. Sequencing was performed with immunoSEQ multiplex PCR; in TCRdb, only in-frame clones are kept and a portion is missing. The data contain about 12,000 clones, 69% of them singletons. Trimming stripped 5 bases from V and 0 bases from J, with 8 bases between. The length of the CDR3 is 14 residues. Looked up from germline, CDR1 is LNHDA and CDR2 is SQIVND (reference sequence). Whole-study findings and limits: SARS-CoV-2-driven expansion was significantly weaker in crossreactive than monoreactive clones.

The chain links TRBV19 to TRBJ1-3; D gene unclear. This clonotype was sampled from a human donor in good health. What was sequenced was CD4+ T cells from PBMCs, cultured in vitro. CDR3 residues: CASSPQVSGNTIYF. In nucleotides, the CDR3 is TGTGCCAGTAGTCCGCAAGTCTCTGGAAACACCATATATTTT.